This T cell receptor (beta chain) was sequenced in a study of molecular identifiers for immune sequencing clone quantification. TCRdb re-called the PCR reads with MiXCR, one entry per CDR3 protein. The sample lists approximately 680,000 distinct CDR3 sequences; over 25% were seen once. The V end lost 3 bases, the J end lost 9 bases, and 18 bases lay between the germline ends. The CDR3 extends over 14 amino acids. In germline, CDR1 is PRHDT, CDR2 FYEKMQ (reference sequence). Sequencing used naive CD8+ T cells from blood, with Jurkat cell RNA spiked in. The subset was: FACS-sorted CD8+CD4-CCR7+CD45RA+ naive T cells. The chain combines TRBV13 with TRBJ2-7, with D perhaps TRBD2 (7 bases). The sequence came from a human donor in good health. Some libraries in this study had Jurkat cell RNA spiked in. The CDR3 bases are TGTGCCAGCAGCTTCCGTTTGGGGGGGCCCGGGCAGTACTTC. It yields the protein CASSFRLGGPGQYF.